The clone carrying this TCR beta chain was seen just once. The sample contains more than one DNA sequence encoding this CDR3. This entry comes from a study of blood T cell repertoires in COVID-19. The assay was immunoSEQ multiplex PCR, and TCRdb's table has in-frame clones only and misses some. The table includes 53,000 or so clones, approximately 90% detected once. The germline V gene has CDR1 LNHDA and CDR2 SQIVND (reference sequence). V gave up 6 bases and J gave up 1 base; unmatched junction bases: 5. The length of the CDR3 is 14 residues. The chain couples TRBV19 to TRBJ1-1; 7 positions match TRBD1. The clonotype was recovered from a human donor in a cohort sampled during active COVID-19. Sequencing was done on a sample of peripheral blood. This CDR3 reads CASRRTGQNTEAFF. The CDR3 DNA sequence: TGTGCCAGTAGACGGACAGGACAGAACACTGAAGCTTTCTTT. Full variable domain (remainder filled in from reference TRBV19 and TRBJ1-1): DGGITQSPKYLFRKEGQNVTLSCEQNLNHDAMYWYRQDPGQGLRLIYYSQIVNDFQKGDIAEGYSVSREKKESFPLTVTSAQKNPTAFYLCASRRTGQNTEAFFGQGTRLTVV.